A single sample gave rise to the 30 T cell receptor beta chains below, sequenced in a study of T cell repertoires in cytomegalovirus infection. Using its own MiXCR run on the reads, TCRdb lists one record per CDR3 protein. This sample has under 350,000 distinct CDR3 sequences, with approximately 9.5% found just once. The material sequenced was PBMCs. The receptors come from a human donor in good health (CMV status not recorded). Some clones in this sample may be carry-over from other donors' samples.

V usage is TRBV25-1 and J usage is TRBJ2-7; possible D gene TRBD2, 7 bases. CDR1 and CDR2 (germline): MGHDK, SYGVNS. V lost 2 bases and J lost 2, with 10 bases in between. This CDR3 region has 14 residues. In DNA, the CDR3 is TGTGCCAGCAGTGAAGGGGAGGGGGCCTACGAGCAGTACTTC. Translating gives CASSEGEGAYEQYF.

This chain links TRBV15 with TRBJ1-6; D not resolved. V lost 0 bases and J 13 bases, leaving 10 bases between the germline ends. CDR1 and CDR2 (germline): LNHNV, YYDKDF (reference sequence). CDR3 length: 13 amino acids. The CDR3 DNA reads TGTGCCACCAGCAGAGATCAAAGTGGTCCCCTCCACTTT. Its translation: CATSRDQSGPLHF.

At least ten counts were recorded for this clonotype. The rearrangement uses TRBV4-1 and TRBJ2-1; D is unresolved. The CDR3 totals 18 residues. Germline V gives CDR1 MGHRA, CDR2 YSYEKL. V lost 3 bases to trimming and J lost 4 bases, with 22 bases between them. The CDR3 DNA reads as TGCGCCAGCAGCCAGGAGACACCCAACCCCACACCATACAATGAGCAGTTCTTC. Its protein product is CASSQETPNPTPYNEQFF.

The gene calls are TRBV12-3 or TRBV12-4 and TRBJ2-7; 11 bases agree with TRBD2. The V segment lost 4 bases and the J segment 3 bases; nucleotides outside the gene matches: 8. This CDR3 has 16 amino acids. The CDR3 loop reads CASSSSSGRTIYEQYF. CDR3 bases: TGTGCCAGCAGTTCGTCTAGCGGGAGGACCATCTACGAGCAGTACTTC.

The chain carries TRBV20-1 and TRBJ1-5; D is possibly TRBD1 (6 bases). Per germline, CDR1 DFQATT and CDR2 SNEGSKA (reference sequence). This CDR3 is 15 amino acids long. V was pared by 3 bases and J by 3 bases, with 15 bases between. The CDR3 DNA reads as TGCAGTGCTAGCGGGAGCCCAGGGGACAATCAGCCCCAGCATTTT. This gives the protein CSASGSPGDNQPQHF.

The CDR3 DNA reads as TGTGCCAGCAGCCCACCAAGCGGGAGGGCCGAGCAGTACTTC. This translates into CASSPPSGRAEQYF. The V and J genes are TRBV7-2 and TRBJ2-7; 10 nucleotides match TRBD2. Germline-derived CDR1 and CDR2 are SGHTA and FQGNSA. The CDR3 runs 14 residues. The ends lost 5 bases at V and 6 bases at J; junction bases unmatched: 7.

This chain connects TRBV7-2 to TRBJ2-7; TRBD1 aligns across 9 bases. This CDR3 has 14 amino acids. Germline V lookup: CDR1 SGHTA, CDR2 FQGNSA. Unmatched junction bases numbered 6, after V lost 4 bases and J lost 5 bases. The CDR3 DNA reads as TGTGCCAGCAGCTCTCTGGACAGGGGAGACGAGCAGTACTTC. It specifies CASSSLDRGDEQYF.

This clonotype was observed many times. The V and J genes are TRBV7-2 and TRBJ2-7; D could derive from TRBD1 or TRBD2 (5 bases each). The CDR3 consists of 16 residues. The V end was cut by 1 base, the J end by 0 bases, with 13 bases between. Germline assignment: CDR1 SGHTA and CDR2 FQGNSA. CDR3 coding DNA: TGTGCCAGCAGCTTAGAGGGGACGCGGGTCTCCTACGAGCAGTACTTC. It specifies CASSLEGTRVSYEQYF.

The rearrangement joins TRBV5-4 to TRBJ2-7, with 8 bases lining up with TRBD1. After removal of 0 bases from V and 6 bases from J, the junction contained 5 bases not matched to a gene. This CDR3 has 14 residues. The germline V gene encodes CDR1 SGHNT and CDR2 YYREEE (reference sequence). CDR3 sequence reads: CASSLETGDSEQYF. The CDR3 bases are TGTGCCAGCAGCTTGGAGACAGGGGATTCCGAGCAGTACTTC.

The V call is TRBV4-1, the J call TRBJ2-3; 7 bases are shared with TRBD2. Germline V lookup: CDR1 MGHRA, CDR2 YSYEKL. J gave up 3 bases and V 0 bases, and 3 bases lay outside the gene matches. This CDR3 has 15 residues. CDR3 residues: CASSQESGMTDTQYF. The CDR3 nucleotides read TGCGCCAGCAGCCAAGAAAGCGGGATGACAGATACGCAGTATTTT.

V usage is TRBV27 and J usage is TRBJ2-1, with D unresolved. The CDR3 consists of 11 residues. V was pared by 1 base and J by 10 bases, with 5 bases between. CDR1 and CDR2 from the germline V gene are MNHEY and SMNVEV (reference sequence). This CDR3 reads CASSLLREQFF. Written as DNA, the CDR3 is TGTGCCAGCAGTTTATTACGGGAGCAGTTCTTC.

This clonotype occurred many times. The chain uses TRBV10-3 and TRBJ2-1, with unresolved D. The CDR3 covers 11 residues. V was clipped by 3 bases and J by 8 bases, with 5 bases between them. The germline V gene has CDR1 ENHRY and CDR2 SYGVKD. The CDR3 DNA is TGTGCCATCAGTGATTTCGATGAGCAGTTCTTC. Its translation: CAISDFDEQFF.

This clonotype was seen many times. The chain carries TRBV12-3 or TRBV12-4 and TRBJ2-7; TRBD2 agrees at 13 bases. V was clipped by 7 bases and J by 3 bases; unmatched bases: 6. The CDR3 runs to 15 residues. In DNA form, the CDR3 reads TGTGCCAGCACCACTGGGACTAGCGGGATCTACGAGCAGTACTTC. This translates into CASTTGTSGIYEQYF.

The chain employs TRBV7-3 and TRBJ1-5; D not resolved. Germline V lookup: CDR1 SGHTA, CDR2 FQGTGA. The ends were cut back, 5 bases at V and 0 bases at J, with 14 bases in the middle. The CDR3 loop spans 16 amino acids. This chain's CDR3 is CASSLPGGNSNQPQHF. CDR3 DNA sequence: TGTGCCAGCAGCCTCCCGGGCGGCAATAGCAATCAGCCCCAGCATTTT.

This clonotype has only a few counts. The CDR3 spells CASSYSGGPEQYF. In nucleotides, the CDR3 is TGTGCCAGCAGTTACTCAGGCGGGCCCGAGCAGTACTTC. The V gene is TRBV6-6, the J gene TRBJ2-7, with D perhaps matching TRBD2 (5 bases). V lost 0 bases and J lost 6, with 9 bases in between. Germline assignment: CDR1 MNHNY and CDR2 SVGAGI (reference sequence). This CDR3 is 13 amino acids long.

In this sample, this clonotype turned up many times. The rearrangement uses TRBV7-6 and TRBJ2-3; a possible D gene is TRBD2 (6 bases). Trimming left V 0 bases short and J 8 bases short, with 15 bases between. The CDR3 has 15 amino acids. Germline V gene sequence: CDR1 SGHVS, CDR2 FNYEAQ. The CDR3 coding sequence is TGTGCCAGCAGCTTAGCTGGGGGGAGTGCGGCTACGCAGTATTTT. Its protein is CASSLAGGSAATQYF.

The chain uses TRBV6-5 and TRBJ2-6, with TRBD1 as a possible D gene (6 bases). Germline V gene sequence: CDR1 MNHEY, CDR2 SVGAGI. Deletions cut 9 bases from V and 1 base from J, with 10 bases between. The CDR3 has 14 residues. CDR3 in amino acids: CARLRGSGANVLTF. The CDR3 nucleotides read TGTGCCAGACTCAGGGGTTCTGGGGCCAACGTCCTGACTTTC.

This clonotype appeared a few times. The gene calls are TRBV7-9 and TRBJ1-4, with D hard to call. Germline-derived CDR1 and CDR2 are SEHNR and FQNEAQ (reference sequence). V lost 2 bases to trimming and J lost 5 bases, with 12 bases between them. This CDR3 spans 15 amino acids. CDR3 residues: CASSLLGRLNEKLFF. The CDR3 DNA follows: TGTGCCAGCAGCTTATTAGGCAGGCTGAATGAAAAACTGTTTTTT.

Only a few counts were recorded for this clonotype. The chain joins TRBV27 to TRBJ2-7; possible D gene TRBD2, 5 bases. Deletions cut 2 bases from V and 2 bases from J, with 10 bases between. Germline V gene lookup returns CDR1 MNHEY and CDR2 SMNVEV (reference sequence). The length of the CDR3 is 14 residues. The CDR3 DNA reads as TGTGCCAGCAGTTTAGTCGGGAAACCCTACGAGCAGTACTTC. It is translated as CASSLVGKPYEQYF.

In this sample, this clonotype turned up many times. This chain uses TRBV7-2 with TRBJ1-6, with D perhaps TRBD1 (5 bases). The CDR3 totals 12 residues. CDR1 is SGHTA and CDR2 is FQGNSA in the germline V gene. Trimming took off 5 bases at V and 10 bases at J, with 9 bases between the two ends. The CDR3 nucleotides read TGTGCCAGCAGCCCAGGGTTCTCACCCCTCCACTTT. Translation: CASSPGFSPLHF.

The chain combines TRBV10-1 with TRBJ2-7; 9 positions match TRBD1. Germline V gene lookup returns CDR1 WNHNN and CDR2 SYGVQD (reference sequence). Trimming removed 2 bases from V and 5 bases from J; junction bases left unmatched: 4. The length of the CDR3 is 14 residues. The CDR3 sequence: CASSEVQGADEQYF. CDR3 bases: TGCGCCAGCAGTGAGGTACAGGGGGCCGACGAGCAGTACTTC.

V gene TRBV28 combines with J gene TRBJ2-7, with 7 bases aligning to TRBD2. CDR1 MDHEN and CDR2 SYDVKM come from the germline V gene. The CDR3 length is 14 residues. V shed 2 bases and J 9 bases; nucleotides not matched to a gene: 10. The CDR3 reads CASSLGILAPTQYF. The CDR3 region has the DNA TGTGCCAGCAGTTTAGGGATACTAGCGCCCACGCAGTACTTC.

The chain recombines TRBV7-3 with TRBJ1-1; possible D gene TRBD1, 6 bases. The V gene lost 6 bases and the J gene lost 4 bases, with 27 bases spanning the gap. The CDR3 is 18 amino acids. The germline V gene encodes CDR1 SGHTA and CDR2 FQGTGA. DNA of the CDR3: TGTGCCAGCAGTGCTAGTAAGAGGGGGGGGTTGTCTGGCACTGAAGCTTTCTTT. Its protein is CASSASKRGGLSGTEAFF. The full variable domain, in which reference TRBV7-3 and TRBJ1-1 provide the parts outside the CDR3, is GAGVSQTPSNKVTEKGKYVELRCDPISGHTALYWYRQSLGQGPEFLIYFQGTGAADDSGLPNDRFFAVRPEGSVSTLKIQRTERGDSAVYLCASSASKRGGLSGTEAFFGQGTRLTVV.

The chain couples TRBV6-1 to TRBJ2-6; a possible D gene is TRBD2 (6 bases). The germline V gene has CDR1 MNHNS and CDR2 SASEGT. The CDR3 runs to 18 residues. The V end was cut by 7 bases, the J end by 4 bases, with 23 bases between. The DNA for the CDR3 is TGTGCCAGCATAATCAATTGGGACTCCCTGAGAGGGGCCAACGTCCTGACTTTC. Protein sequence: CASIINWDSLRGANVLTF.

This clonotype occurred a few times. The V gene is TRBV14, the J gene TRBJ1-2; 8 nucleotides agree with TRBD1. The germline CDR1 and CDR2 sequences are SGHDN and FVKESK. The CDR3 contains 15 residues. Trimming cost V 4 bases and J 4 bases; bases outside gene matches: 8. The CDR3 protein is CASSRDVGTGYGYTF. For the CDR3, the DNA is TGTGCCAGCAGCCGGGACGTTGGGACAGGCTATGGCTACACCTTC.

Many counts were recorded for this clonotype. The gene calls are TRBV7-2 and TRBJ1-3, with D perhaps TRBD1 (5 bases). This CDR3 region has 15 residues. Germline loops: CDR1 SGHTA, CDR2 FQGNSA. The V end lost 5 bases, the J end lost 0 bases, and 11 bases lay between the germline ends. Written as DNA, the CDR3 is TGTGCCAGCAGCAAGGGACGGGGCTCTGGAAACACCATATATTTT. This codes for CASSKGRGSGNTIYF.

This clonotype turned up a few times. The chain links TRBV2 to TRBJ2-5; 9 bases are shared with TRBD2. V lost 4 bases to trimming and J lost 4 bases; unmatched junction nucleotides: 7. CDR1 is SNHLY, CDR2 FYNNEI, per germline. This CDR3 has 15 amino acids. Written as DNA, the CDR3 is TGTGCCAGCAGTGCGAGCGGGGGGCGGGGAGAGACCCAGTACTTC. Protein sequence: CASSASGGRGETQYF. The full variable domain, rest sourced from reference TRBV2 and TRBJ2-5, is EPEVTQTPSHQVTQMGQEVILRCVPISNHLYFYWYRQILGQKVEFLVSFYNNEISEKSEIFDDQFSVERPDGSNFTLKIRSTKLEDSAMYFCASSASGGRGETQYFGPGTRLLVL.

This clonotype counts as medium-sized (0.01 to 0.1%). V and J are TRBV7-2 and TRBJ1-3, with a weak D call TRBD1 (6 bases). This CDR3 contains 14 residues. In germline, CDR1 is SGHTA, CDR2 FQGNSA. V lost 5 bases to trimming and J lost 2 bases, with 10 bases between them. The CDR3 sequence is CASSRGTPGNTIYF. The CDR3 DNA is TGTGCCAGCAGCCGCGGGACACCTGGAAACACCATATATTTT.

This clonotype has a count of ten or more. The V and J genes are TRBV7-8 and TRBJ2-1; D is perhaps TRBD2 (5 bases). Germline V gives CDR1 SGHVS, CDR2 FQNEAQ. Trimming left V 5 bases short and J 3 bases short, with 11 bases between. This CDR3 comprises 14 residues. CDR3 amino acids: CASSPRRDYNEQFF. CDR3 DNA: TGTGCCAGCAGCCCCCGCCGGGACTACAATGAGCAGTTCTTC.

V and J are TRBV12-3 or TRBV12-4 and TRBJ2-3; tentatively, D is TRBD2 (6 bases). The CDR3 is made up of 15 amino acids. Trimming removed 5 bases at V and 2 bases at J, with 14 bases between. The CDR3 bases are TGTGCCAGCAGTCCAGGAGGGGCCCCCACAGATACGCAGTATTTT. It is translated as CASSPGGAPTDTQYF.